This T cell receptor beta chain was recovered during a study of shared clonotypes between healthy human individuals. There are 12 residues in the CDR3. CDR1 is SGHNT and CDR2 is YYREEE in the germline V gene (reference sequence). Between the trimmed V and J ends, which lost 4 bases and 5 bases, there was a span of 6 bases. CD8 cells classed as naive were CD45RO-negative and positively selected for CCR7, excluding terminally differentiated effector memory CD45RA+ cells. Overall study findings and caveats: Clonotypes not shared had lower generation probabilities than those common to all four donors.

The assay was immunoSEQ multiplex PCR, and TCRdb's table has in-frame clones only and misses some. The sample contains some 2.1 million clones, just under 95% of which appear only once. Comments on this clone: Its antigen remains unidentified.

The source is a man aged 18 to 29 in good health. Sequenced sample: naive CD8+ T cells sorted from blood. The chain couples TRBV5-4 to TRBJ1-4; D gene unclear. CDR3 protein: CASSGSNEKLFF. CDR3 sequence (DNA): TGTGCCAGCAGCGGGTCGAATGAAAAACTGTTTTTT.